The sequence of this TCR beta chain was determined in a study of T-cell reconstitution after alpha-beta-depleted transplantation in children. The CDR3 has 15 residues. This clonotype was seen at least ten times. Its antigen is unidentified. Preparing the TCRbeta library involved the use of unique molecular identifiers. TCRdb re-analysed the PCR reads in MiXCR, keeping a single row per CDR3 protein. The table shows 200,000 to 250,000 distinct CDR3 sequences, with 8.2% occurring only once. Study observations and caveats: Expanded graft clones numbering several hundred reportedly gave rise to alpha-beta T cells about two months after transplant.

The chain carries TRBV21-1 and TRBJ1-5; the table's D call, TRBD1, has no DNA check behind it. TRBV21-1 is a pseudogene segment. This TCR came from a male patient under 18 who had a stem cell transplant for acute lymphoblastic leukemia, so the T cells may come from the graft donor. The source material was PBMCs, mostly from graft donor cells, sampled 180 days after TCRalphabeta/CD19-depleted stem cell transplant. CDR3: CASRKDRGGNQPQHF. CDR3 coding DNA: TGTGCCAGCAGGAAAGACAGGGGAGGGAATCAGCCCCAGCATTTT.